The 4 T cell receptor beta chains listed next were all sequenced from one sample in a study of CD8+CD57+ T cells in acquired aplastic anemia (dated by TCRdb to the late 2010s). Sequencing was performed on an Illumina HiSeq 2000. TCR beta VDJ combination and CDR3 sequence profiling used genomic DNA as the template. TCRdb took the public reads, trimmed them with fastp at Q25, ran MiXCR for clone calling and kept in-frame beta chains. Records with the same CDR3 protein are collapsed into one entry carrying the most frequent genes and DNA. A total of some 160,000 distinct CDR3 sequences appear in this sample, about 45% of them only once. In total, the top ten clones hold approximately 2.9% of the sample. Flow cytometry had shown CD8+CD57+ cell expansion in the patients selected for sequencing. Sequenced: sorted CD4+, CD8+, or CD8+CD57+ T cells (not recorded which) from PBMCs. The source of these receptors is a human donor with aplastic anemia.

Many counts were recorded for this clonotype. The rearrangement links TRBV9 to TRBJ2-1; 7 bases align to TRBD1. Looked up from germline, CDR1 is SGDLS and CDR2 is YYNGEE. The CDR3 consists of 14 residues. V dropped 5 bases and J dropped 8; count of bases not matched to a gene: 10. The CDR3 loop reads CASSYGQGGDEQFF. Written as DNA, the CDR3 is TGTGCCAGCAGTTATGGCCAAGGGGGCGATGAGCAGTTCTTC.

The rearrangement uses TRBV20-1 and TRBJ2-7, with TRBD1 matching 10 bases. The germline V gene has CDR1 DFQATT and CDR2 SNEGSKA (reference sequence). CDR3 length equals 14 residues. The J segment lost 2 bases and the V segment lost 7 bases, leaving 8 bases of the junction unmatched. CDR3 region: CSVPGQGGAYEQYF. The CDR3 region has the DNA TGCAGTGTTCCAGGACAGGGGGGTGCCTACGAGCAGTACTTC.

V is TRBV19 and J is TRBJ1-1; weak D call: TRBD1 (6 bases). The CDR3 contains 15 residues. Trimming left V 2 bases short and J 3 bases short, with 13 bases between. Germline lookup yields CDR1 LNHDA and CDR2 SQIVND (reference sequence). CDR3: CASSIYGGGDTEAFF. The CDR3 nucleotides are TGTGCCAGTAGTATATATGGAGGGGGGGACACTGAAGCTTTCTTT.

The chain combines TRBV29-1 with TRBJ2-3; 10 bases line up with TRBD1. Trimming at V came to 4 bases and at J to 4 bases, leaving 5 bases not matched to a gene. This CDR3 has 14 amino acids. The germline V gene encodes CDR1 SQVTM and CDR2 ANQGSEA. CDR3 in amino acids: CSVGEGQGSDTQYF. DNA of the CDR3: TGCAGCGTTGGCGAGGGACAGGGGTCAGATACGCAGTATTTT.